What follows is one T cell receptor beta chain and its context. TCRdb recomputed calls from the 5' RACE reads with MiXCR, one row per CDR3 protein. This sample has 350,000 to 450,000 distinct CDR3 sequences, with around 27% found just once. These data originate in a study of T-cell memory formation after mild COVID-19. Across the study: Clusters were largely donor specific.

The ends were cut back, 1 base at V and 6 bases at J, with 19 bases in the middle. From germline, CDR1 is SGHTA and CDR2 FQGNSA. This CDR3 comprises 17 residues. This TCR came from an adult woman who had mild COVID-19 (a few samples of this study predate the infection). Cell type and time point are not known. Sequences were obtained from PBMCs or a T cell subset sorted from them (not recorded which). The gene calls are TRBV7-2 and TRBJ2-1; possibly TRBD2 for D (6 bases). As DNA, the CDR3 is TGTGCCAGCAGCTTAGAAAGGGTTAGCGGAGTCACCAATGAGCAGTTCTTC. Protein sequence: CASSLERVSGVTNEQFF. The full variable domain, completed using reference TRBV7-2 and TRBJ2-1, is GAGVSQSPSNKVTEKGKDVELRCDPISGHTALYWYRQSLGQGLEFLIYFQGNSAPDKSGLPSDRFSAERTGGSVSTLTIQRTQQEDSAVYLCASSLERVSGVTNEQFFGPGTRLTVL.